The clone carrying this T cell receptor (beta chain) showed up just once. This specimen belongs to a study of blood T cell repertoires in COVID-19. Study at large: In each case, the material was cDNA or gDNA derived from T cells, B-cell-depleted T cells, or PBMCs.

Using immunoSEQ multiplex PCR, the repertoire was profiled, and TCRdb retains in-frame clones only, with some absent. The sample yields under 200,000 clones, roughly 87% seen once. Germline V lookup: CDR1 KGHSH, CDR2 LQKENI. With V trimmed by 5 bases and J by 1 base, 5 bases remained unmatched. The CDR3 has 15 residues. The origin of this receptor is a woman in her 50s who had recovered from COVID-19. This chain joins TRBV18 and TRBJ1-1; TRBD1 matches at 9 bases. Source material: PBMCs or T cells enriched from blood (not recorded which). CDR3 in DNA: TGTGCCAGCTCAGCCCTGGACAGGGGGAACACTGAAGCTTTCTTT. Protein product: CASSALDRGNTEAFF.